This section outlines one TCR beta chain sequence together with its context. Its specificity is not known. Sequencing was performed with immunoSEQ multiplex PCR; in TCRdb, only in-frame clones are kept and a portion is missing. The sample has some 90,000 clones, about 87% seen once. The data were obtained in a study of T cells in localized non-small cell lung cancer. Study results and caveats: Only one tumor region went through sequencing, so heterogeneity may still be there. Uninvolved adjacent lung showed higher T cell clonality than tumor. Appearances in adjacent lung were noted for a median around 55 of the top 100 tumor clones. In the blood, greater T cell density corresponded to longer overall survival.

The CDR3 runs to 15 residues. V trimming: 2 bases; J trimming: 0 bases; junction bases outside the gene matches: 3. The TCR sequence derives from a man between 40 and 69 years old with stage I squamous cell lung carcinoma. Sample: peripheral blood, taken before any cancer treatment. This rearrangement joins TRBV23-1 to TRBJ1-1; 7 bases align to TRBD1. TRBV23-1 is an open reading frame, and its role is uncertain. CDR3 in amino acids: CASSQEGQMNTEAFF. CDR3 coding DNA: TGCGCCAGCAGTCAAGAGGGACAGATGAACACTGAAGCTTTCTTT.